The 13 T cell receptor beta chains reported below all come from one sample, sequenced in a study of blood T cell repertoires in COVID-19. The table came from immunoSEQ multiplex PCR; TCRdb's copy has only in-frame clones and leaves some out. The sample yields 180,000 or so clones, about 80% seen once. Material: PBMCs or T cells enriched from blood (not recorded which). The source of these receptors is a man in his fifties who had recovered from COVID-19.

V and J are TRBV24-1 and TRBJ2-1; the match to TRBD1 covers 8 bases. The CDR3 length is 16 residues. V lost 3 bases and J lost 2; bases outside the gene matches: 5. CDR1 and CDR2 (germline): KGHDR, SFDVKD. As DNA, the CDR3 is TGTGCCACCAGTGATGCCGCGGGACAGGCCTACAATGAGCAGTTCTTC. Residues: CATSDAAGQAYNEQFF.

This clone was seen more than once but under ten times. The V call is TRBV7-9, the J call TRBJ1-5; the D is unclear. V lost 5 bases, J lost 9 bases, and 17 bases lay in between. CDR1 is SEHNR, CDR2 FQNEAQ, per germline (reference sequence). This CDR3 spans 14 amino acids. CDR3 amino acids: CASSPWEGTAPQHF. CDR3 DNA: TGTGCCAGCAGCCCGTGGGAGGGTACGGCGCCCCAGCATTTT. Filled out from reference TRBV7-9 and TRBJ1-5, the complete variable domain reads DTGVSQNPRHKITKRGQNVTFRCDPISEHNRLYWYRQTLGQGPEFLTYFQNEAQLEKSRLLSDRFSAERPKGSFSTLEIQRTEQGDSAMYLCASSPWEGTAPQHFGDGTRLSIL.

Regarding this clone: Compared with germline, one end of the junction differs, possibly owing to a read error. The V and J genes are TRBV7-7 and TRBJ2-2; 8 bases are shared with TRBD1. The CDR3 sequence is 15 residues long. Germline lookup yields CDR1 SSHAT and CDR2 FNYEAQ (reference sequence). CDR3 nucleotides: TGTGCTAGCAGCCAGGGGGCTTATAACACCGGGGAGCTGTTTTTT. This gives the protein CASSQGAYNTGELFF.

The rearrangement joins TRBV2 to TRBJ1-2, with D tentatively TRBD1 (6 bases). CDR1 is SNHLY, CDR2 FYNNEI, per germline. V shed 6 bases and J shed 5 bases, with 13 bases lying between them. The CDR3 is 13 residues long. The CDR3 here is CASRTNTGYGYTF. CDR3 bases: TGTGCCAGCAGAACCAATACAGGGTATGGCTACACCTTC. The full variable domain, its missing parts supplied by reference TRBV2 and TRBJ1-2, is EPEVTQTPSHQVTQMGQEVILRCVPISNHLYFYWYRQILGQKVEFLVSFYNNEISEKSEIFDDQFSVERPDGSNFTLKIRSTKLEDSAMYFCASRTNTGYGYTFGSGTRLTVV.

This sequence joins TRBV7-9 and TRBJ1-1, with D unresolved. The CDR3 extends over 13 amino acids. Germline lookup yields CDR1 SEHNR and CDR2 FQNEAQ (reference sequence). The V end was cut by 3 bases, the J end by 5 bases, with 10 bases between. The CDR3 here is CASSLEGGTEAFF. The CDR3 DNA is TGTGCCAGCAGCTTGGAGGGCGGGACTGAAGCTTTCTTT.

The chain links TRBV30 to TRBJ2-4; D unresolved. The CDR3 runs to 12 residues. Germline V gene lookup returns CDR1 GTSNPN and CDR2 SVGIG (reference sequence). Deletions cut 4 bases from V and 5 bases from J, with 9 bases between. The chain's CDR3 is CAWKDRENIQYF. The CDR3 DNA follows: TGTGCCTGGAAAGACCGGGAAAACATTCAGTACTTC. Based on the CDR3 plus reference TRBV30 and TRBJ2-4, the full variable domain is SQTIHQWPATLVQPVGSPLSLECTVEGTSNPNLYWYRQAAGRGLQLLFYSVGIGQISSEVPQNLSASRPQDRQFILSSKKLLLSDSGFYLCAWKDRENIQYFGAGTRLSVL.

The rearrangement links TRBV27 to TRBJ2-1; 10 positions match TRBD2. V dropped 7 bases and J dropped 5; count of bases not matched to a gene: 14. Per the germline V gene, CDR1 is MNHEY and CDR2 is SMNVEV (reference sequence). The CDR3 extends over 17 amino acids. This CDR3 is CASKHKPGLAHNNEQFF. The CDR3, as DNA: TGTGCCAGCAAGCACAAACCGGGACTAGCGCATAACAATGAGCAGTTCTTC.

The rearrangement joins TRBV5-1 to TRBJ1-1, with D maybe TRBD1 (5 bases). V was trimmed by 0 bases and J by 4 bases, leaving 10 bases between them. The CDR3 loop spans 14 amino acids. Germline V gives CDR1 SGHRS, CDR2 YFSETQ. In DNA form, the CDR3 reads TGCGCCAGCAGCTTGGGCAGGGAGGGCACTGAAGCTTTCTTT. Protein: CASSLGREGTEAFF.

CDR3 sequence: CASSPWTRELYGYTF. The CDR3 coding sequence is TGCGCCAGCAGTCCTTGGACAAGGGAACTATATGGCTACACCTTC. The rearrangement joins TRBV23-1 to TRBJ1-2; TRBD1 might be the D (5 bases). TRBV23-1 is designated an ORF whose function remains uncertain. This CDR3 comprises 15 residues. V gave up 4 bases and J gave up 5 bases, with 17 bases separating them.

This chain connects TRBV3-1 (or the pseudogene TRBV3-2) to TRBJ1-6; no clear D gene. Germline CDR1 is LGHDT and CDR2 is YNNKEL (reference sequence). The CDR3 contains 13 residues. V gave up 3 bases and J gave up 8 bases, with 8 bases separating them. The DNA of the CDR3 is TGTGCCAGCAGCCAGGAGCCTTATTCACCCCTCCACTTT. It specifies CASSQEPYSPLHF.

The V and J genes are TRBV5-6 and TRBJ2-1; 10 positions agree with TRBD2. After removal of 2 bases from V and 5 bases from J, the junction contained 4 bases not matched to a gene. The length of the CDR3 is 15 residues. Per the germline V gene, CDR1 is SGHDT and CDR2 is YYEEEE. The CDR3 nucleotides read TGTGCCAGCAGCTTAGCGGGAGGGTCGGACAATGAGCAGTTCTTC. It codes for CASSLAGGSDNEQFF. The whole variable domain, remainder taken from reference TRBV5-6 and TRBJ2-1, is DAGVTQSPTHLIKTRGQQVTLRCSPKSGHDTVSWYQQALGQGPQFIFQYYEEEERQRGNFPDRFSGHQFPNYSSELNVNALLLGDSALYLCASSLAGGSDNEQFFGPGTRLTVL.

The rearrangement links TRBV5-4 to TRBJ1-1; maybe TRBD1 (6 bases). This CDR3 spans 15 amino acids. Trimming shortened V by 4 bases and J by 1 base, and 14 bases separated the two germline ends. CDR1 and CDR2 from the germline V gene are SGHNT and YYREEE (reference sequence). The CDR3 region is CASSPVGGSNTEAFF. The DNA of the CDR3 is TGTGCCAGCAGCCCGGTTGGGGGCTCGAACACTGAAGCTTTCTTT.

V usage is TRBV3-1 (or the pseudogene TRBV3-2) and J usage is TRBJ2-5; 9 bases agree with TRBD2. The ends lost 5 bases at V and 3 bases at J; junction bases unmatched: 7. The CDR3 is 15 residues long. Looked up from germline, CDR1 is LGHDT and CDR2 is YNNKEL (reference sequence). This CDR3 is CASSGRGGAKETQYF. The DNA of the CDR3 is TGTGCCAGCAGCGGACGCGGGGGGGCTAAAGAGACCCAGTACTTC.